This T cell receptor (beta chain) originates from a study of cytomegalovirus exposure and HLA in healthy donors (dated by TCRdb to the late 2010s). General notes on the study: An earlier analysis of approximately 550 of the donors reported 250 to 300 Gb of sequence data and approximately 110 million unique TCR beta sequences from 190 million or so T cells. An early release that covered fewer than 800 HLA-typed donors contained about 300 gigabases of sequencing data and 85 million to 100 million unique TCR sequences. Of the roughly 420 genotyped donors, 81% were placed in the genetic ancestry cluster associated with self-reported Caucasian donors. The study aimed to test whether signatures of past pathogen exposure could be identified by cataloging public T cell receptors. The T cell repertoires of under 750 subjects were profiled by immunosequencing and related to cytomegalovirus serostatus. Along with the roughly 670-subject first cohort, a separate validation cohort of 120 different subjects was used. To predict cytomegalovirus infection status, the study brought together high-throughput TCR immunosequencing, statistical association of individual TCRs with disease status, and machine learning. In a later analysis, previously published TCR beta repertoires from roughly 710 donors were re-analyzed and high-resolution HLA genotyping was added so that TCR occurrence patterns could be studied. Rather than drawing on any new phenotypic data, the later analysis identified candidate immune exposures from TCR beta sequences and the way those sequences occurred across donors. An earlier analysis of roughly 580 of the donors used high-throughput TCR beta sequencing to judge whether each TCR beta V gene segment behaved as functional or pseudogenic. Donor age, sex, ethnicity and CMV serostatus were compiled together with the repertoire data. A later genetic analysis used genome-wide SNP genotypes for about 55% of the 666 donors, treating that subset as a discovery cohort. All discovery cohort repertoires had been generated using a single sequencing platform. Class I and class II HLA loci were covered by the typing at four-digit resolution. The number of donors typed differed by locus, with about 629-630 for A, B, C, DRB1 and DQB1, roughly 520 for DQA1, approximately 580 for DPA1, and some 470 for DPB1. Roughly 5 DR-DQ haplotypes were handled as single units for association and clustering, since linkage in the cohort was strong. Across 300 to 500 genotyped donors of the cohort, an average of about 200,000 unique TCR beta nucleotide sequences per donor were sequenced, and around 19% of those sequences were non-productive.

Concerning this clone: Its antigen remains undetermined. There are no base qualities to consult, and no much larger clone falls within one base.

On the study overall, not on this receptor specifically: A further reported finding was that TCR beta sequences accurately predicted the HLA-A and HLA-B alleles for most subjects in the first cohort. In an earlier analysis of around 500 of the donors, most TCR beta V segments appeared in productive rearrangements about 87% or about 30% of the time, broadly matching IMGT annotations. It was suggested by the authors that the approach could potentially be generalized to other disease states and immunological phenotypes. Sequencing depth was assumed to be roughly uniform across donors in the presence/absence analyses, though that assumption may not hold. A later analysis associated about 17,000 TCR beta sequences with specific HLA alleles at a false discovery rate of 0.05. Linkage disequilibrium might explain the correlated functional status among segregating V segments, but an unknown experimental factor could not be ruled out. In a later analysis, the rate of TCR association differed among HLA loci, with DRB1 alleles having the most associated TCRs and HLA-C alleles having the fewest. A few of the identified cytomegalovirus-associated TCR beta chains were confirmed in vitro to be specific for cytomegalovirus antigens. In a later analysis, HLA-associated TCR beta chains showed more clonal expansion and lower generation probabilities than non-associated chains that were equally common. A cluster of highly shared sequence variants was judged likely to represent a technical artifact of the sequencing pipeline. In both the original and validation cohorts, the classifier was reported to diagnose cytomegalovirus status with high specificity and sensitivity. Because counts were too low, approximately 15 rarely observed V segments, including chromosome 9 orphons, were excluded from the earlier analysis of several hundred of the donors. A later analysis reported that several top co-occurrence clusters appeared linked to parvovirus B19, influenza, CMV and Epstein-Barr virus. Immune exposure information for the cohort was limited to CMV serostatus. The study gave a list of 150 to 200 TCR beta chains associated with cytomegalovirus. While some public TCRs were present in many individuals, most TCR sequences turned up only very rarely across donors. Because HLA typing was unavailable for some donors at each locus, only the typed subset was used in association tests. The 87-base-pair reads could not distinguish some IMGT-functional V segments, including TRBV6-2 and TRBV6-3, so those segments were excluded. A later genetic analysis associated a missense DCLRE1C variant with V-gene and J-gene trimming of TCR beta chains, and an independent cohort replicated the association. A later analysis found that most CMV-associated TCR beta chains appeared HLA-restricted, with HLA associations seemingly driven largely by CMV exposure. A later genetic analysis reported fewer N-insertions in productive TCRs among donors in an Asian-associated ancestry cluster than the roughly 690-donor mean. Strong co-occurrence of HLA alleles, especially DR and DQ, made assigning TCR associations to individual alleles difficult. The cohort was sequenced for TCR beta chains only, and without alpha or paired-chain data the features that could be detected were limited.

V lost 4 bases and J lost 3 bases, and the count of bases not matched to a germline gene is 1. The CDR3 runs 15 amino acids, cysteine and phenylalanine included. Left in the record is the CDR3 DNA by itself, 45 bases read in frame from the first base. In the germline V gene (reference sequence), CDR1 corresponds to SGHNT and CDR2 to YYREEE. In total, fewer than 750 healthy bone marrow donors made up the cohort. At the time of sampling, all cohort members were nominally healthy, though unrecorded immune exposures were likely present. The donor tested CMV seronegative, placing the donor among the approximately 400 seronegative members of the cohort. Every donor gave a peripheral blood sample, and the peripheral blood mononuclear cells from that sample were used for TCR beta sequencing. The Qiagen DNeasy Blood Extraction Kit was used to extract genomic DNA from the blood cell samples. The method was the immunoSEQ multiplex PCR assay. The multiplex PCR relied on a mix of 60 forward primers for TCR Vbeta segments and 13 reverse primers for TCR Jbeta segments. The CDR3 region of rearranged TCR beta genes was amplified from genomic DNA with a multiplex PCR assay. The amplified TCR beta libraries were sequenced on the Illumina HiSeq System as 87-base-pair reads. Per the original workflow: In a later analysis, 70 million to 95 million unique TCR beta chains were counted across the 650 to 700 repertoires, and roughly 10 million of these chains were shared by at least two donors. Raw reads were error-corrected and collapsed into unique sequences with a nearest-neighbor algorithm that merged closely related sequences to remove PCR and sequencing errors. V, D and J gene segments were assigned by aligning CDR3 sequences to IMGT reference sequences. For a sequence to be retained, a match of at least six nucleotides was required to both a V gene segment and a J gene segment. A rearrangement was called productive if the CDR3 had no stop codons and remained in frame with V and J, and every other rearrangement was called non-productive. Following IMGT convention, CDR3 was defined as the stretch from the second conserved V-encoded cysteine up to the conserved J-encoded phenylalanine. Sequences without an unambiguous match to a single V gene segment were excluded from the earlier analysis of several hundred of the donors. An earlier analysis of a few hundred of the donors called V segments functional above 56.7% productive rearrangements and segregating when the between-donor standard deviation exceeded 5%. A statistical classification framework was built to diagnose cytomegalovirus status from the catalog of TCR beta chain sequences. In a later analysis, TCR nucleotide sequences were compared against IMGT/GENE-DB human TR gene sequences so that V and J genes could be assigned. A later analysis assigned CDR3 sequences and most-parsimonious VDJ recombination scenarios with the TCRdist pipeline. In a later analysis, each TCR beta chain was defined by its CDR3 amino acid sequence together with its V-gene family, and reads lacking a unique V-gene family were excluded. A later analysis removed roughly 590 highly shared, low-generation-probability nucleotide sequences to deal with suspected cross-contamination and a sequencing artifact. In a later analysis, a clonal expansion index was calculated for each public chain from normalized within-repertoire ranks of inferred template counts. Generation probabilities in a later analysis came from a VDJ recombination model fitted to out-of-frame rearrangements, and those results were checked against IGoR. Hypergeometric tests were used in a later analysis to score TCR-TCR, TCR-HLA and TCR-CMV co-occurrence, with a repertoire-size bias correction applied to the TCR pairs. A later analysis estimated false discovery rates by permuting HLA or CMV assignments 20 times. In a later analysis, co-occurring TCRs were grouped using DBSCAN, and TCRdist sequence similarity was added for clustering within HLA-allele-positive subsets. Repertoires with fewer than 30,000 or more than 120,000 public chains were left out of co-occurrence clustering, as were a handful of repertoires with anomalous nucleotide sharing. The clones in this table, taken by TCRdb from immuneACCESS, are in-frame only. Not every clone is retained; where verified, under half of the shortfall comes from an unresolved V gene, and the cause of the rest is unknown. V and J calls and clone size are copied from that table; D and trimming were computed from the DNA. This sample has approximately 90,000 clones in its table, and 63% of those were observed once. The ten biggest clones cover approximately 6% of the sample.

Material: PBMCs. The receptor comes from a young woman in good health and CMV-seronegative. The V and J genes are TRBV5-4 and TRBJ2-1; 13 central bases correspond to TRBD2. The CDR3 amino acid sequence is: CASSRTSGSYNEQFF. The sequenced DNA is TGTGCCAGCAGCCGGACTAGCGGGAGCTACAATGAGCAGTTCTTC.